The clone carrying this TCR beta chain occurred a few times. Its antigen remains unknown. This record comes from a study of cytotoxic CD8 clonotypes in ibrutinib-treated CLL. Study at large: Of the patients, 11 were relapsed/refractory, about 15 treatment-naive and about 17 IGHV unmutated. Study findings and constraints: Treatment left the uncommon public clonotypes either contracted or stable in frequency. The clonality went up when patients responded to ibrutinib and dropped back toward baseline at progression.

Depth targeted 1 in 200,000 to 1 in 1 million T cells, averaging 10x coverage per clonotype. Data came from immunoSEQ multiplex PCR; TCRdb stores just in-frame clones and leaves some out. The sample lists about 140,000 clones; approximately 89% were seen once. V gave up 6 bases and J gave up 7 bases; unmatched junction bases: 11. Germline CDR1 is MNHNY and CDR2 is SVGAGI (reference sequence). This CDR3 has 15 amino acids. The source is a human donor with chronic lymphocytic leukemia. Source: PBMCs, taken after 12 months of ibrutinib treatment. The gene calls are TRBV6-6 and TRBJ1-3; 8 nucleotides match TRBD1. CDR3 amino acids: CASSRTGGRGNTIYF. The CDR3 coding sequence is TGTGCCAGCAGCCGCACAGGGGGTAGGGGGAACACCATATATTTT.